The clone carrying this TCR beta chain showed up many times. Its matching antigen is unknown. This beta chain lies outside the target of a library built for alpha chains; its clone size means little. Regarding time point: sample taken at primary tumor resection. These data belong to a study of spatial heterogeneity in lung cancer. The CDR3 contains 13 residues. The V and J ends lost 2 bases and 5 bases respectively, with 10 bases between them. CDR1 is MNHEY, CDR2 SMNVEV, per germline (reference sequence). Study outcomes and limitations: For expanded intratumoral alpha and beta TCRs, counts tracked tumor mutation counts.

One entry per CDR3 protein, called by TCRdb with MiXCR from the 5' RACE reads. The data hold 10,000 or so distinct CDR3 sequences, with approximately 12% observed a single time. The sequence was collected from a male donor with early-stage non-small cell lung cancer. The specimen was lung tumor tissue, collected at surgery. The chain combines TRBV27 with TRBJ2-7; D remains unclear. This CDR3 is CASSLRWSHEQYF. The CDR3 region has the DNA TGTGCCAGCAGTTTAAGATGGTCCCACGAGCAGTACTTC.